The 5 T cell receptor beta chains below were found in one sample sequenced in a study of CD8+CD57+ T cells in acquired aplastic anemia. Before being chosen for sequencing, patients had shown CD8+CD57+ cell expansion by flow cytometry. The TCR beta profiling, which covered VDJ combination and CDR3 sequence, was carried out using genomic DNA as the template. TCRdb analysed the reads with MiXCR anew, one entry per CDR3 protein. The sample gives around 160,000 distinct CDR3 sequences, less than 60% of which show up once; 2.5% to 3.5% is in the top ten. Source material: sorted CD4+, CD8+, or CD8+CD57+ T cells (not recorded which) from PBMCs. The receptors stem from a human donor with aplastic anemia.

This clonotype was detected ten times or more. The rearrangement links TRBV13 to TRBJ1-6, with 7 bases identical to TRBD1. The CDR3 is made up of 14 amino acids. The junction had 4 bases not matched to a gene; V was cut back by 3 bases and J by 8 bases. CDR1 and CDR2 from the germline V gene are PRHDT and FYEKMQ (reference sequence). This CDR3 is CASSFSTGDSPLHF. CDR3 nucleotide sequence: TGTGCCAGCAGCTTCTCCACAGGGGATTCACCCCTCCACTTT. The full variable domain, rest sourced from reference TRBV13 and TRBJ1-6, is AAGVIQSPRHLIKEKRETATLKCYPIPRHDTVYWYQQGPGQDPQFLISFYEKMQSDKGSIPDRFSAQQFSDYHSELNMSSLELGDSALYFCASSFSTGDSPLHFGNGTRLTVT.

This chain connects TRBV24-1 to TRBJ1-5, with a weak D call TRBD1 (5 bases). There are 16 residues in the CDR3. V was clipped by 4 bases and J by 3 bases, with 15 bases between them. Germline CDR1 is KGHDR and CDR2 is SFDVKD. The CDR3 reads CATSDRNTGTNQPQHF. The CDR3 DNA is TGTGCCACCAGTGACCGAAATACAGGTACCAATCAGCCCCAGCATTTT.

In its sample, this clonotype was seen many times. The chain joins TRBV7-2 to TRBJ2-2, with 8 positions matching TRBD2. Germline assignment: CDR1 SGHTA and CDR2 FQGNSA. V gave up 5 bases and J gave up 4 bases; unmatched junction bases: 6. The CDR3 covers 15 residues. The CDR3 DNA follows: TGTGCCAGCAGCCCGGGAGGGGTGCCCACCGGGGAGCTGTTTTTT. Protein sequence: CASSPGGVPTGELFF. Using reference TRBV7-2 and TRBJ2-2 for the parts outside the CDR3, the full variable domain is GAGVSQSPSNKVTEKGKDVELRCDPISGHTALYWYRQSLGQGLEFLIYFQGNSAPDKSGLPSDRFSAERTGGSVSTLTIQRTQQEDSAVYLCASSPGGVPTGELFFGEGSRLTVL.

The rearrangement uses TRBV10-2 and TRBJ2-7, with 10 bases lining up with TRBD2. The DNA matches TRBJ2-1 better at its end, which makes the J call doubtful. Germline V CDR1 and CDR2: WSHSY, SAAADI. This CDR3 is built from 14 residues. The CDR3 reads CASVSGRAINEQFF. CDR3 DNA: TGCGCCAGCGTCAGCGGGAGGGCCATCAATGAGCAGTTCTTC.

The chain employs TRBV11-2 and TRBJ2-7; D not certain. CDR1 and CDR2 (germline): SGHAT, FQNNGV. The CDR3 runs 11 residues. V was shortened by 5 bases and J by 4 bases, with 6 bases between the two germline ends. CDR3 DNA: TGTGCCAGCAGCCGCTTTTACGAGCAGTACTTC. The encoded protein is CASSRFYEQYF. The entire variable domain, with the rest obtained from reference TRBV11-2 and TRBJ2-7, is as follows: EAGVAQSPRYKIIEKRQSVAFWCNPISGHATLYWYQQILGQGPKLLIQFQNNGVVDDSQLPKDRFSAERLKGVDSTLKIQPAKLEDSAVYLCASSRFYEQYFGPGTRLTVT.